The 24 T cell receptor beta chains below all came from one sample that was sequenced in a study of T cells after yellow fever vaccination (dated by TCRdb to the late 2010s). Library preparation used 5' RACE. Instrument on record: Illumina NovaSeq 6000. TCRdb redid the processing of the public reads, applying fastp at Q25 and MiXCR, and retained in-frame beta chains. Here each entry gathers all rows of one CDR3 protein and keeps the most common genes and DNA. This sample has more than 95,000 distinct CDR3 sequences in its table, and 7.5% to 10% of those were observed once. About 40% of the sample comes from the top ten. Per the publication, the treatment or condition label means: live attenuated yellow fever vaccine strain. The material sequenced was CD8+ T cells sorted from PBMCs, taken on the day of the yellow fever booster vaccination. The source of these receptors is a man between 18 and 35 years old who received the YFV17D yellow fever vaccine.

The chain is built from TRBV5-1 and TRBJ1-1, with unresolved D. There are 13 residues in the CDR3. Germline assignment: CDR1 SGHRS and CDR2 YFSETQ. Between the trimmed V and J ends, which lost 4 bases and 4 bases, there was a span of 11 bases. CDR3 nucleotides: TGCGCCAGCAGCGCGGAGGCACCCACTGAAGCTTTCTTT. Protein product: CASSAEAPTEAFF.

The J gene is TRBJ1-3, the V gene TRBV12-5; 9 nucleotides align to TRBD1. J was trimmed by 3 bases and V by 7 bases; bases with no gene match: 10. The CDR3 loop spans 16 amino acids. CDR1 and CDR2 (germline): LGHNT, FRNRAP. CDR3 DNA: TGTGCTAGTGCCGAGGGACAGGGCTGGGTTGGAAACACCATATATTTT. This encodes CASAEGQGWVGNTIYF.

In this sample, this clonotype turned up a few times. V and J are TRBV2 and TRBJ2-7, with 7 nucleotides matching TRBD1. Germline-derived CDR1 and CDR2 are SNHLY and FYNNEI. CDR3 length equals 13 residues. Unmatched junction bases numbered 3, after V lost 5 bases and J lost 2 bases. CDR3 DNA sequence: TGTGCCAGCAGTCCGGGACAGACCTACGAGCAGTACTTC. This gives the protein CASSPGQTYEQYF.

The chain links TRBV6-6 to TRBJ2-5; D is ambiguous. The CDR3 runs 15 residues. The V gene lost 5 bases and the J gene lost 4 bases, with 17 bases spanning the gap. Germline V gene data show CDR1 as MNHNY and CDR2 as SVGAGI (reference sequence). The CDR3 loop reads CASSPALPTIETQYF. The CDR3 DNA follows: TGTGCCAGCAGTCCCGCCTTGCCGACGATAGAGACCCAGTACTTC.

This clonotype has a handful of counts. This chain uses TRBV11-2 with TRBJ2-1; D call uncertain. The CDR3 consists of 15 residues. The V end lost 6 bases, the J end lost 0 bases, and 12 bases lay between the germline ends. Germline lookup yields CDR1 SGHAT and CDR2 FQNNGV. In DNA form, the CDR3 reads TGTGCCAGCAGTGCCATCCTGAGCTCCTACAATGAGCAGTTCTTC. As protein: CASSAILSSYNEQFF.

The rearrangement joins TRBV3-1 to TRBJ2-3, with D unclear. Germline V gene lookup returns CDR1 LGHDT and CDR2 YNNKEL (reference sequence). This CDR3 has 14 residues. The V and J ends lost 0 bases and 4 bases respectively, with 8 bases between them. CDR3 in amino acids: CASSQETGPDTQYF. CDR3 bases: TGTGCCAGCAGCCAAGAAACTGGCCCAGATACGCAGTATTTT.

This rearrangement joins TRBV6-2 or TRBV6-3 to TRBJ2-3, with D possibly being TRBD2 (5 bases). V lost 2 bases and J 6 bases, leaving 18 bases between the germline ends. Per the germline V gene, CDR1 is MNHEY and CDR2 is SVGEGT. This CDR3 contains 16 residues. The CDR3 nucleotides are TGTGCCAGCAGTTACCCGGAAAGGGAGATTGGGGATACGCAGTATTTT. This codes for CASSYPEREIGDTQYF.

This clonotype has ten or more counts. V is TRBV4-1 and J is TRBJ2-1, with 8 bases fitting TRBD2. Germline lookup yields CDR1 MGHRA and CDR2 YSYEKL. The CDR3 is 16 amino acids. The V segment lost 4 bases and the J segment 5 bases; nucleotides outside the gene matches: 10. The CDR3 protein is CASSPGRGGENNEQFF. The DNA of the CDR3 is TGCGCCAGCAGCCCAGGTCGGGGGGGCGAAAACAATGAGCAGTTCTTC.

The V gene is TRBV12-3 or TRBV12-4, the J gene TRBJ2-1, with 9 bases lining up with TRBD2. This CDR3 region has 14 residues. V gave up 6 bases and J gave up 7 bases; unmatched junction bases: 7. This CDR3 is CASSRTSEGNEQFF. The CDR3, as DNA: TGTGCCAGCAGCCGGACTAGCGAGGGTAATGAGCAGTTCTTC.

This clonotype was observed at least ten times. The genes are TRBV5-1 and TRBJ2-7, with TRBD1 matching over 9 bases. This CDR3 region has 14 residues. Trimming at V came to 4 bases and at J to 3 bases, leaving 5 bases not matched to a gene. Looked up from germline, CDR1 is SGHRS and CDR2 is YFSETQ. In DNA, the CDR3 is TGCGCCAGCAGCCCCGGGACAGGGAGCTACGAGCAGTACTTC. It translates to CASSPGTGSYEQYF.

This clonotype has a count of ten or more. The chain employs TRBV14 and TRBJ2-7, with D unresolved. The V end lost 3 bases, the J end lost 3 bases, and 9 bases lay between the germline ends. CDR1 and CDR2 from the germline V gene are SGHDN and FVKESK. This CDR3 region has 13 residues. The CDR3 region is CASSQGIGYEQYV. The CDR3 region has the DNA TGTGCCAGCAGCCAGGGAATTGGCTACGAGCAGTACGTC.

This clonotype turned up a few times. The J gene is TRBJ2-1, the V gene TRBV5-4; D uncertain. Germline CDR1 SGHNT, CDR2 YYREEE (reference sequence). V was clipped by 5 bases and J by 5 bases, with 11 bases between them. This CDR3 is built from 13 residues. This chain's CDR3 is CASRDGLNNEQFF. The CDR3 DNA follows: TGTGCCAGCAGGGATGGGCTAAACAATGAGCAGTTCTTC. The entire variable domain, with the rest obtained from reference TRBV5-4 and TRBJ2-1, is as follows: ETGVTQSPTHLIKTRGQQVTLRCSSQSGHNTVSWYQQALGQGPQFIFQYYREEENGRGNFPPRFSGLQFPNYSSELNVNALELDDSALYLCASRDGLNNEQFFGPGTRLTVL.

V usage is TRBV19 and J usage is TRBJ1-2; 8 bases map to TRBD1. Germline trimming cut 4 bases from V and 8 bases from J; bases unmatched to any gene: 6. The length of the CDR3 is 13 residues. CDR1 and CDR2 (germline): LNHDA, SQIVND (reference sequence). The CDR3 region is CASSRTGQEGYTF. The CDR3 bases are TGTGCCAGTAGTAGAACGGGACAGGAAGGCTACACCTTC.

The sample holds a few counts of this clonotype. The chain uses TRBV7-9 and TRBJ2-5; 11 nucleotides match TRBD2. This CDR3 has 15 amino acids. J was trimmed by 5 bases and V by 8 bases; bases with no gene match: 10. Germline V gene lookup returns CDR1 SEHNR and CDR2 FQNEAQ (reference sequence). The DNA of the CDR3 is TGTGCCAGCTATGACCTAGCGGGGGGAGAGGAGACCCAGTACTTC. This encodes CASYDLAGGEETQYF.

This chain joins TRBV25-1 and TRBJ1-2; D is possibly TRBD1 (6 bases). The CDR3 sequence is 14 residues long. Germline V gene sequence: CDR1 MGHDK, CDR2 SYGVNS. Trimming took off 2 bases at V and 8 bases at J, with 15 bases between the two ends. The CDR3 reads CASSEARGAWGYTF. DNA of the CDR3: TGTGCCAGCAGTGAAGCCAGGGGCGCTTGGGGCTACACCTTC.

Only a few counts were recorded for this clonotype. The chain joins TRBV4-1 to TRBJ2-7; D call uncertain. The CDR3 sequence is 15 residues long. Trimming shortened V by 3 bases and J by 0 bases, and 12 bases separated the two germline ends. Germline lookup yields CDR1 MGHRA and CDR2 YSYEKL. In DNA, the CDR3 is TGCGCCAGCAGCCACAGTACGGCTAGCTCCTACGAGCAGTACTTC. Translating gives CASSHSTASSYEQYF.

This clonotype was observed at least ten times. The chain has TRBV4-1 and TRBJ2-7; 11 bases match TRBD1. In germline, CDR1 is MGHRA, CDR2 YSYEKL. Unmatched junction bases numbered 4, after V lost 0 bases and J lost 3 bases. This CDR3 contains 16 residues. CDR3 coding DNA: TGCGCCAGCAGCCAAGAATCCGGGACAGGGGGCTACGAGCAGTACTTC. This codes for CASSQESGTGGYEQYF.

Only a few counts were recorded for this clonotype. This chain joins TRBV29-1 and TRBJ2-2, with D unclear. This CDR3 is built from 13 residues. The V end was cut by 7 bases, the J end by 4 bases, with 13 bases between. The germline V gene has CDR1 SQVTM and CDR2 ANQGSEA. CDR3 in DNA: TGCAGCGCTGGTGCGGAAGGCACCGGGGAGCTGTTTTTT. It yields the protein CSAGAEGTGELFF.

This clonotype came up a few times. This chain's CDR3 is CASILGGIYGYTF. CDR3 bases: TGTGCCAGCATCCTAGGGGGGATTTATGGCTACACCTTC. The chain uses TRBV12-3 or TRBV12-4 and TRBJ1-2, with a weak D call TRBD1 (6 bases). This CDR3 comprises 13 residues. Between the trimmed V and J ends, which lost 7 bases and 5 bases, there was a span of 14 bases.

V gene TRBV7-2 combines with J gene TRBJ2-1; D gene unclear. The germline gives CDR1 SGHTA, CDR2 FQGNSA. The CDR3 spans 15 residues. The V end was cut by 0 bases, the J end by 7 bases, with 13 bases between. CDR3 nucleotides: TGTGCCAGCAGCTTAGCAGGGTTCAGCTTAAATGAGCAGTTCTTC. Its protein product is CASSLAGFSLNEQFF. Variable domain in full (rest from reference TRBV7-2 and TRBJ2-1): GAGVSQSPSNKVTEKGKDVELRCDPISGHTALYWYRQSLGQGLEFLIYFQGNSAPDKSGLPSDRFSAERTGGSVSTLTIQRTQQEDSAVYLCASSLAGFSLNEQFFGPGTRLTVL.

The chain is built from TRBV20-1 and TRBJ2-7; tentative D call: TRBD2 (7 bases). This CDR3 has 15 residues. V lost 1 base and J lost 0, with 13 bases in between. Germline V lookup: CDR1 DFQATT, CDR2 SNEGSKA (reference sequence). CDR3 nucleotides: TGCAGTGCTAGAGTGAGGGGGGGACCCTCCTACGAGCAGTACGTC. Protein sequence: CSARVRGGPSYEQYV.

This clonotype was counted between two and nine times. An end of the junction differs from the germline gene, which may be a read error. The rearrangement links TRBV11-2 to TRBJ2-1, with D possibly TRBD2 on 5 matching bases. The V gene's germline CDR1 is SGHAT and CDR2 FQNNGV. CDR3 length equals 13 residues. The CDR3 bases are TGTGCCAGCAGCTCCGACGCACTACTAGGTTTTGCCTTC. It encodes CASSSDALLGFAF.

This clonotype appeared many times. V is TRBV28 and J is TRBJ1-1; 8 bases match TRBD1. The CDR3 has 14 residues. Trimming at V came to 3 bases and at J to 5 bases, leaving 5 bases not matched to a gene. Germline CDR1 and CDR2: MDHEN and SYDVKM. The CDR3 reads CASSFQGARTEAFF. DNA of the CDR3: TGTGCCAGCAGTTTTCAGGGGGCGAGGACTGAAGCTTTCTTT.

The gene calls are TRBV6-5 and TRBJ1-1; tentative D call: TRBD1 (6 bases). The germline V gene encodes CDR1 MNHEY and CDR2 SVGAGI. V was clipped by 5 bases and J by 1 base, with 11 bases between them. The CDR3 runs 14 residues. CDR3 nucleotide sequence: TGTGCCAGCAGTCCCGGGACACGGAACACTGAAGCTTTCTTT. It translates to CASSPGTRNTEAFF.